Listed here are 20 T cell receptor beta chains from one sample, sequenced in a study of response to subunit inactivated influenza vaccine. TCRdb re-derived calls from the RT-PCR reads in MiXCR, one entry per CDR3 protein. The profile covers fewer than 600,000 distinct CDR3 sequences, with 7.2% appearing a single time and around 13% taken by the ten largest. The sequencing used PBMCs from blood, collected around 25 months after vaccination. These receptors originate from a man aged 50-75 years who received an inactivated influenza vaccine.

This clonotype has only a few counts. J is TRBJ2-7 and V is TRBV20-1, with D unresolved. CDR1 and CDR2 (germline): DFQATT, SNEGSKA (reference sequence). Deletions cut 5 bases from V and 1 base from J, with 9 bases between. This CDR3 is 12 amino acids long. CDR3 nucleotide sequence: TGCAGTGCTTCTCAATTTTCCTACGAGCAGTACTTC. Translated: CSASQFSYEQYF.

The rearrangement links TRBV10-3 to TRBJ2-4; D might be TRBD1 (5 bases). Germline CDR1 is ENHRY and CDR2 is SYGVKD. V gave up 6 bases and J gave up 6 bases, with 12 bases separating them. The CDR3 consists of 13 residues. The CDR3 nucleotides are TGTGCCATCAGCCTCGACAGACCAAACATTCAGTACTTC. Translating it yields CAISLDRPNIQYF.

V is TRBV7-8 and J is TRBJ2-7; 8 bases are a match to TRBD2. This CDR3 spans 15 amino acids. Trimming took 5 bases from V and 0 from J; bases not matched to a gene: 6. From germline, CDR1 is SGHVS and CDR2 FQNEAQ. CDR3 in amino acids: CASSRRGAASYEQYF. The CDR3 bases are TGTGCCAGCAGCAGGCGGGGGGCCGCCTCCTACGAGCAGTACTTC.

This sequence joins TRBV5-1 and TRBJ2-6, with D possibly being TRBD2 (6 bases). Germline V lookup: CDR1 SGHRS, CDR2 YFSETQ. V lost 3 bases, J lost 0 bases, and 19 bases lay in between. There are 19 residues in the CDR3. CDR3 loop: CASSWGTSLLGSGANVLTF. The CDR3 nucleotides read TGCGCCAGCAGCTGGGGGACTTCACTTTTGGGCTCTGGGGCCAACGTCCTGACTTTC. The whole variable domain, filled in from reference TRBV5-1 and TRBJ2-6, reads KAGVTQTPRYLIKTRGQQVTLSCSPISGHRSVSWYQQTPGQGLQFLFEYFSETQRNKGNFPGRFSGRQFSNSRSEMNVSTLELGDSALYLCASSWGTSLLGSGANVLTFGAGSRLTVL.

The chain couples TRBV6-5 to TRBJ2-7; 7 bases match TRBD1. V gave up 0 bases and J gave up 0 bases; unmatched junction bases: 5. CDR3 length equals 16 residues. From germline, CDR1 is MNHEY and CDR2 SVGAGI. The DNA of the CDR3 is TGTGCCAGCAGTTACTCGGGACAGATGCCCTCCTACGAGCAGTACTTC. It specifies CASSYSGQMPSYEQYF.

This clonotype has just a few counts. This chain links TRBV14 with TRBJ1-6; D is uncertain. The CDR3 loop spans 15 amino acids. Germline values: CDR1 SGHDN, CDR2 FVKESK. V was cut by 4 bases and J by 10 bases, with 17 bases left in between. As DNA, the CDR3 is TGTGCCAGCAGCCTGGACGGCGCGCGGTGGTCACCCCTCCACTTT. This codes for CASSLDGARWSPLHF.

J is TRBJ1-1 and V is TRBV3-1; 7 positions agree with TRBD1. V was clipped by 4 bases and J by 8 bases; unmatched bases: 16. The CDR3 sequence is 16 residues long. Germline V gene sequence: CDR1 LGHDT, CDR2 YNNKEL (reference sequence). CDR3 residues: CASSPGGGRGWSEAFF. The CDR3 nucleotides are TGTGCCAGCAGCCCTGGAGGTGGCAGGGGGTGGTCGGAAGCTTTCTTT.

This clonotype was recorded many times. CDR3 sequence reads: CASSLQGTNTEAFF. The CDR3 region has the DNA TGTGCCAGCAGTCTACAGGGGACGAACACTGAAGCTTTCTTT. This chain uses TRBV6-5 with TRBJ1-1; TRBD1 aligns across 7 bases. This CDR3 comprises 14 residues. Germline assignment: CDR1 MNHEY and CDR2 SVGAGI. Trimming cost V 5 bases and J 1 base; bases outside gene matches: 4.

This clonotype was found a few times. The CDR3 sequence: CASSKEAGGLYEQYF. The CDR3 nucleotides read TGCGCCAGCAGCAAAGAAGCGGGGGGGCTCTACGAGCAGTACTTC. The chain links TRBV5-1 to TRBJ2-7, with TRBD2 matching 10 bases. The germline V gene has CDR1 SGHRS and CDR2 YFSETQ. This CDR3 region has 15 residues. V was clipped by 4 bases and J by 3 bases; unmatched bases: 7.

In this sample, this clonotype turned up a few times. The J gene is TRBJ2-1, the V gene TRBV6-2 or TRBV6-3; 7 nucleotides line up with TRBD2. The CDR3 is 14 residues long. CDR1 and CDR2 (germline): MNHEY, SVGEGT. J was trimmed by 7 bases and V by 7 bases; bases with no gene match: 10. In DNA form, the CDR3 reads TGTGCCAGCAAGACGACTAGCCTGGCGAATGAGCAGTTCTTC. Its protein is CASKTTSLANEQFF.

This rearrangement joins TRBV14 to TRBJ1-1; TRBD1 might be the D (6 bases). The CDR3 is 14 amino acids. CDR1 and CDR2 (germline): SGHDN, FVKESK. V lost 4 bases and J 5 bases, leaving 14 bases between the germline ends. CDR3 sequence (DNA): TGTGCCAGCAGCCGGTCAGGGGATAGGACTGAAGCTTTCTTT. Translating it yields CASSRSGDRTEAFF.

The rearrangement uses TRBV5-5 and TRBJ1-4; unclear D gene. The CDR3 has 13 amino acids. V gave up 2 bases and J gave up 8 bases, with 10 bases separating them. Germline V gives CDR1 SGHKS, CDR2 YYEKEE (reference sequence). DNA of the CDR3: TGTGCCAGCAGCTTTGGCGGGTCGGAAAAACTGTTTTTT. This sequence encodes CASSFGGSEKLFF.

This clonotype showed up many times. V is TRBV7-9 and J is TRBJ1-1, with TRBD1 matching over 7 bases. Losses at the gene ends were 5 bases for V and 6 bases for J; bases not matched to a gene: 9. Germline-derived CDR1 and CDR2 are SEHNR and FQNEAQ (reference sequence). This CDR3 has 14 amino acids. The CDR3 region is CASSILQGGSEAFF. CDR3 nucleotides: TGTGCCAGCAGCATACTCCAGGGGGGGTCTGAAGCTTTCTTT.

There are a few counts of this clonotype. The J gene is TRBJ2-1, the V gene TRBV7-2; D call uncertain. Germline loops: CDR1 SGHTA, CDR2 FQGNSA. The CDR3 is made up of 15 amino acids. V lost 0 bases and J 6 bases, leaving 12 bases between the germline ends. This CDR3 is CASSLAGKAPNEQFF. The CDR3 coding sequence is TGTGCCAGCAGCTTAGCGGGGAAGGCACCCAATGAGCAGTTCTTC.

The CDR3 loop reads CASSTGDTVRSYNEQFF. CDR3 sequence (DNA): TGTGCCAGCAGCACCGGAGACACTGTGCGCTCCTACAATGAGCAGTTCTTC. The V gene is TRBV7-9, the J gene TRBJ2-1, with unresolved D. Trimming left V 5 bases short and J 0 bases short, with 17 bases between. The CDR3 sequence is 17 residues long. The germline gives CDR1 SEHNR, CDR2 FQNEAQ (reference sequence).

This clonotype was counted a few times. This chain connects TRBV18 to TRBJ2-3; no firm D call. V lost 2 bases to trimming and J lost 5 bases, with 11 bases between them. Germline V gives CDR1 KGHSH, CDR2 LQKENI. The CDR3 has 14 amino acids. The CDR3 loop reads CASSPYVRIDTQYF. The CDR3 DNA reads as TGTGCCAGCTCACCATACGTCCGGATAGATACGCAGTATTTT.

The V call is TRBV12-3 or TRBV12-4, the J call TRBJ1-2; TRBD1 matches 7 bases. The CDR3 consists of 15 residues. V shed 0 bases, J shed 4 bases, and the junction held 5 bases outside the gene matches. The CDR3 sequence is CASSLAGQFLYGYTF. CDR3 in DNA: TGTGCCAGCAGTTTAGCGGGACAGTTCCTCTATGGCTACACCTTC.

The chain carries TRBV24-1 and TRBJ2-3, with 9 bases aligning to TRBD2. The V and J ends lost 3 bases and 0 bases, in that order; junction bases with no gene match: 3. The CDR3 spans 16 residues. Germline V gene sequence: CDR1 KGHDR, CDR2 SFDVKD. The CDR3 here is CATSDPSGRSTDTQYF. For the CDR3, the DNA is TGTGCCACCAGTGATCCGAGCGGGAGGAGCACAGATACGCAGTATTTT.

This clonotype was seen at least ten times. This rearrangement joins TRBV5-1 to TRBJ2-3, with 7 bases aligning to TRBD2. CDR1 SGHRS and CDR2 YFSETQ come from the germline V gene. This CDR3 comprises 16 residues. V lost 1 base to trimming and J lost 0 bases; unmatched junction nucleotides: 5. DNA of the CDR3: TGCGCCAGCAGCTTGTTCTCTAGCGGAAGCACAGATACGCAGTATTTT. This translates into CASSLFSSGSTDTQYF.

CDR3 nucleotides: TGTGCCAGCAGCTACCTTTTGTTAGCGGGGCGGACAGATACGCAGTATTTT. The encoded protein is CASSYLLLAGRTDTQYF. V gene TRBV6-2 or TRBV6-3 combines with J gene TRBJ2-3; TRBD2 matches at 8 bases. After removal of 6 bases from V and 3 bases from J, the junction contained 14 bases not matched to a gene. CDR3 length: 17 residues. Per the germline V gene, CDR1 is MNHEY and CDR2 is SVGEGT.